This TCR beta chain emerged from a study of blood T cell repertoires in COVID-19. Across the study: Both acute and convalescent COVID-19 samples were obtained from the United States, Italy and Spain. T cells, B-cell-depleted T cells, or PBMCs provided the cDNA or gDNA that served as material.

The CDR3 is made up of 14 amino acids. Germline V gene data show CDR1 as DFQATT and CDR2 as SNEGSKA (reference sequence). V was cut by 3 bases and J by 6 bases, with 17 bases left in between. This clone was detected only a few times. Per the original data handling: Amplifying reference gene primers gave estimates of nucleated cell counts. TCRdb's table, derived via immunoSEQ multiplex PCR, lists solely in-frame clones and lacks some. Clone size and the V and J calls come from that table; the DNA yielded D and trimming. Among under 60,000 clones listed, about four fifths were seen once. The chain joins TRBV20-1 to TRBJ1-1, with D tentatively TRBD1 (6 bases). Sequencing was done on a sample of peripheral blood. This receptor was obtained from a human donor in a cohort sampled during active COVID-19. This CDR3 is CSASYRQGISEAFF. The CDR3 nucleotides read TGCAGTGCTAGTTACAGGCAGGGGATATCTGAAGCTTTCTTT.